What follows is one T cell receptor beta chain and its context. CDR1 SGHVS and CDR2 FQNEAQ come from the germline V gene. Trimming at V came to 1 base and at J to 1 base, leaving 4 bases not matched to a gene. This CDR3 spans 16 amino acids. These data come from a study of beta chain features in type 1 diabetes. In the study overall: There was similarity between patients and healthy donors in age, gender and cell yields.

Expressed TCRB transcripts got sequenced, as all isolated RNA was reverse transcribed. TCRdb keeps only in-frame clones here, not all; method: immunoSEQ multiplex PCR. The table lists 150,000 or so clones, about 9.2% of them singletons. A sort by CD45RO/CCR7/CD25/CD127/CD95/CD27 yielded CD4+ naive, central memory, regulatory and stem cell-like memory cells. The chain is built from TRBV7-8 and TRBJ2-3; 8 bases agree with TRBD2. This TCR was recovered from a man aged 18 to 30 in good health. Input material: central memory CD4+ T cells from blood. The CDR3, as DNA: TGTGCCAGCAGCTTAGTGCAACTAGCGGGCACAGATACGCAGTATTTT. Translating it yields CASSLVQLAGTDTQYF. Filled out from reference TRBV7-8 and TRBJ2-3, the complete variable domain reads GAGVSQSPRYKVAKRGQDVALRCDPISGHVSLFWYQQALGQGPEFLTYFQNEAQLDKSGLPSDRFFAERPEGSVSTLKIQRTQQEDSAVYLCASSLVQLAGTDTQYFGPGTRLTVL.